These T cell receptor beta chains were read from a single sample in a study of long-term antiretroviral therapy in people with HIV. TCRdb's table, derived via immunoSEQ multiplex PCR, lists solely in-frame clones and lacks some. The table includes more than 10,000 clones, around 89% detected once. Sequences were derived from unsorted PBMCs, sampled 2.1 years after starting antiretroviral therapy. These receptors originate from a woman in her thirties or forties with HIV. Each CDR3 is given without its conserved first and last residue. Each record gives: V gene, J gene, D gene, CDR3 length, CDR3 protein. D genes are given only for firm matches.

TRBV7-9	TRBJ1-1	.	13	ASSPGSLLNTEAF
TRBV14	TRBJ2-3	.	14	ASSQDYGGLGDTQY
TRBV5-1	TRBJ1-2	TRBD1	11	ASSLTGEDGYT
TRBV2	TRBJ2-7	.	17	ASSEALNTGLTVIYEQY
TRBV5-4	TRBJ2-3	TRBD2	16	ASNKKLAGGPGTDTQY
TRBV7-2	TRBJ2-7	TRBD1	12	ASRGRETGGEQY
TRBV5-6	TRBJ2-1	.	10	ASSSDSWFMF
TRBV5-1	TRBJ1-2	TRBD1	13	ASSGEAQGADGYT
TRBV4-3	TRBJ2-1	TRBD2	17	ASSQELAGPSSSYNEQF
TRBV19	TRBJ1-5	TRBD1	12	ASSRTGGRQPQH
TRBV2	TRBJ2-3	TRBD2	13	ASSDGGGATDTQY
TRBV10-1	TRBJ1-5	.	11	ASSERGDQPQH
TRBV5-1	TRBJ2-7	.	10	ASSLEAHEQY
TRBV19	TRBJ1-2	TRBD1	15	ASSSRAGTGTNYGYT
TRBV2	TRBJ1-2	TRBD1	12	ASSPGQGALSYT
TRBV29-1	TRBJ1-2	.	11	SVDGSGKDGYT
TRBV2	TRBJ1-3	.	12	ASSAGGGGNTIY
TRBV5-1	TRBJ1-6	TRBD1	15	ASSHKPGTGYNSPLH
TRBV4-1	TRBJ2-1	.	11	ASSQDWQREQF
TRBV9	TRBJ1-2	.	13	ASSVGADTSYGYT
TRBV10-3	TRBJ2-3	.	13	AIGIPEGSTDTQY
TRBV2	TRBJ1-1	.	12	ASRQGSMNTEAF
TRBV5-1	TRBJ1-6	.	13	ASTYTGLGSSPLH
TRBV30	TRBJ1-6	.	14	AWSVRGKDYNSPLH
TRBV30	TRBJ1-1	.	11	AWIRVLNTEAF
TRBV5-4	TRBJ2-1	TRBD2	13	ASRYSGGAYNEQF
TRBV18	TRBJ2-3	.	10	ASSQRTDTQY
TRBV5-4	TRBJ2-3	TRBD1	13	ASSYRDRSTDTQY
TRBV4-3	TRBJ2-7	.	13	ASSQDSGAPYEQY
TRBV7-9	TRBJ2-5	TRBD2	12	ASSRGLAGETQY
TRBV30	TRBJ2-3	TRBD1	10	AIDRGSDTQY
TRBV30	TRBJ1-4	.	11	AWRGSDNEKLF
TRBV7-2	TRBJ2-7	TRBD1	13	ASSFIGTGAPEQY
TRBV5-6	TRBJ1-5	TRBD1	13	ASSLKDRSNQPQH
TRBV27	TRBJ1-2	.	13	ASSLYGGSNYGYT
TRBV7-2	TRBJ2-5	TRBD2	14	ASSPLWSGGGETQY
TRBV9	TRBJ2-3	TRBD1	11	ASTGGWSDTQY
TRBV27	TRBJ2-7	.	13	ASSVYRDTSYEQY
TRBV6-5	TRBJ1-1	.	13	ASSYSSGVLDEAF
TRBV7-2	TRBJ1-2	.	11	ASSPSRGHGYT
TRBV9	TRBJ1-3	TRBD1	13	ASSGGQGAGNTIY
TRBV6-1	TRBJ1-2	.	13	ASSGAAGTNYGYT
TRBV2	TRBJ1-3	TRBD1	14	ASSGTGGDSGNTIY
TRBV5-1	TRBJ2-1	.	15	ASSLAGLSGPDNEQF
TRBV4-1	TRBJ2-1	TRBD2	17	ASSQATSGGNPRFDEQF
TRBV18	TRBJ2-1	.	13	ASSPGPTRFNEQF
TRBV4-2	TRBJ2-1	.	10	ASSQEGREQF
TRBV5-1	TRBJ2-2	TRBD1	11	ASQVQGAPELF
TRBV19	TRBJ1-3	.	14	ASSIGEDPSGNTIY
TRBV5-8	TRBJ1-2	.	11	ASSWDQNYGYT
TRBV10-3	TRBJ1-1	TRBD1	12	AISEEQGAAEAF
TRBV6-5	TRBJ2-7	.	13	ASSYSVAVRGEQY